The T cell receptor beta chain described here comes from a study of CD8 T cells in Susac syndrome. The RNA, about 0.5 to 1 ug, was put through reverse transcription using random hexamers. With immunoSEQ multiplex PCR, TCR beta CDR3 was amplified across 54 Vbeta and 13 Jbeta. TCRdb processed the immunoSEQ multiplex PCR reads anew with MiXCR; each CDR3 protein has one entry. Among around 220,000 distinct CDR3 sequences listed, 92% were seen once. This clonotype showed up just a few times. CD8+ and CD4+ blood T cells underwent TCR beta sequencing. The multiple sclerosis control cohort comprised treatment-naive individuals presenting with stable or active relapsing-remitting disease. The V end lost 3 bases, the J end lost 5 bases, and 8 bases lay between the germline ends. The CDR3 loop spans 13 amino acids. In germline, CDR1 is LNHDA, CDR2 SQIVND (reference sequence).

The sequenced sample consisted of CD8+ T cells from PBMCs. The rearrangement links TRBV19 to TRBJ2-1; possibly TRBD1 for D (6 bases). The clonotype originates from a human donor with multiple sclerosis. The DNA of the CDR3 is TGTGCCAGTAGTATTCCAGGGGACAATGAGCAGTTCTTC. This sequence encodes CASSIPGDNEQFF.